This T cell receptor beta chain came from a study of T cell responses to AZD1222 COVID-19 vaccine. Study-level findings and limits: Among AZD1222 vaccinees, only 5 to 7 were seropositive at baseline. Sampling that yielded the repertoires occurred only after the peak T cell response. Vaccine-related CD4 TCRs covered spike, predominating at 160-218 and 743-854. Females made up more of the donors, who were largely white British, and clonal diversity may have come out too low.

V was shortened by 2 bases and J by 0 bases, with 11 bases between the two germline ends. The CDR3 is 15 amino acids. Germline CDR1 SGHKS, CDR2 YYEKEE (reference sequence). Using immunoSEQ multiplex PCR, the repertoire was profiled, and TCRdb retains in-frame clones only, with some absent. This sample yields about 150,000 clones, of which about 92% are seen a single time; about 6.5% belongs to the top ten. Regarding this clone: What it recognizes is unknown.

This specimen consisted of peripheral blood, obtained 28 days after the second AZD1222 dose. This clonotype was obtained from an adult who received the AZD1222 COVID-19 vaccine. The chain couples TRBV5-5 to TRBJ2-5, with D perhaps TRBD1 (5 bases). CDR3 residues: CASSFAAGYQETQYF. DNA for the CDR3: TGTGCCAGCAGCTTCGCGGCAGGGTACCAAGAGACCCAGTACTTC.